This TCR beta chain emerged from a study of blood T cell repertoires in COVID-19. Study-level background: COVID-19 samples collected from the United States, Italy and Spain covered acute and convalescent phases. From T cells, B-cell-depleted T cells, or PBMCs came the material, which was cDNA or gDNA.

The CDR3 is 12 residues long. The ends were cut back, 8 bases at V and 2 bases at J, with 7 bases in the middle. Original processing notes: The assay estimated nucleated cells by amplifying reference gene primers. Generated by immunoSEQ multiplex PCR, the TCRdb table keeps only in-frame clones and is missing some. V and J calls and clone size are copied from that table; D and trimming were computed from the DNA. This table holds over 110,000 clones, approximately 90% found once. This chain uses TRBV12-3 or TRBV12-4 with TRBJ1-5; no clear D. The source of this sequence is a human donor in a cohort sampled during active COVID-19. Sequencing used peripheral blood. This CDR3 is CASGPGNQPQHF. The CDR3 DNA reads TGTGCCAGCGGCCCAGGCAATCAGCCCCAGCATTTT.